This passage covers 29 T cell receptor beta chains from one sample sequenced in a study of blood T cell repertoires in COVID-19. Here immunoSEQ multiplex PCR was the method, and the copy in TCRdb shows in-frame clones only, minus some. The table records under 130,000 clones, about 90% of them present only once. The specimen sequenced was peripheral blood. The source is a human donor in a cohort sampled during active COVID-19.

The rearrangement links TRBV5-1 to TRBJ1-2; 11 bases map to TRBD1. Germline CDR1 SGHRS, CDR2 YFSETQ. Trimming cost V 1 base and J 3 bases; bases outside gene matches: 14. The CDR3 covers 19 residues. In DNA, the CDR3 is TGCGCCAGCAGCTTGTCTCGGGACAGGGGGTCCTATAACCACTATGGCTACACCTTC. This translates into CASSLSRDRGSYNHYGYTF. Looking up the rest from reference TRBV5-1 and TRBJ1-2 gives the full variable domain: KAGVTQTPRYLIKTRGQQVTLSCSPISGHRSVSWYQQTPGQGLQFLFEYFSETQRNKGNFPGRFSGRQFSNSRSEMNVSTLELGDSALYLCASSLSRDRGSYNHYGYTFGSGTRLTVV.

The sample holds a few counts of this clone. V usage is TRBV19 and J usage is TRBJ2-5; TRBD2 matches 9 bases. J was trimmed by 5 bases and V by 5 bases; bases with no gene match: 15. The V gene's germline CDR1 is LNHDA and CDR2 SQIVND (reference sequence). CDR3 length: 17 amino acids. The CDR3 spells CASSARLAAAGGETQYF. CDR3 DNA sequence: TGTGCCAGTAGTGCCAGACTAGCGGCCGCAGGGGGGGAGACCCAGTACTTC.

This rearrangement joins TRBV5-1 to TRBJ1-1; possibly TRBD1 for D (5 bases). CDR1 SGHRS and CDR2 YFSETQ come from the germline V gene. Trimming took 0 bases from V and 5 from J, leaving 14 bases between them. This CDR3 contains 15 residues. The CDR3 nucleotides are TGCGCCAGCAGCTTGGGCCCCCGGGGGGATACTGAAGCTTTCTTT. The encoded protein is CASSLGPRGDTEAFF.

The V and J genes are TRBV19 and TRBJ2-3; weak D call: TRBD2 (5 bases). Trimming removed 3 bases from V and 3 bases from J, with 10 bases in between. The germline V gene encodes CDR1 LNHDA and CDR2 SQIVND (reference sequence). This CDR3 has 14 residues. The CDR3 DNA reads TGTGCCAGTAGTATCGGGATAGTTACAGATACGCAGTATTTT. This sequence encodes CASSIGIVTDTQYF.

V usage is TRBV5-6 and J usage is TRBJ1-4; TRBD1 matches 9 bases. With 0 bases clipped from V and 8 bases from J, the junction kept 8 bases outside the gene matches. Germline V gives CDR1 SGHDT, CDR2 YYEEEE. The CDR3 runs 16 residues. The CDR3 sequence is CASSLGSGQGNEKLFF. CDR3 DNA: TGTGCCAGCAGCTTGGGTTCGGGACAGGGAAACGAAAAACTGTTTTTT.

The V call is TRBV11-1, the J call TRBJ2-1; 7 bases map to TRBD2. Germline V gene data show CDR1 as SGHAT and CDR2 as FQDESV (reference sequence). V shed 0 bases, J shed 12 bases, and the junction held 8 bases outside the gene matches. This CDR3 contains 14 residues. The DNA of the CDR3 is TGTGCCAGCAGCTTAGCGCTTGCGGGAGAGTGGCAGTTCTTC. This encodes CASSLALAGEWQFF.

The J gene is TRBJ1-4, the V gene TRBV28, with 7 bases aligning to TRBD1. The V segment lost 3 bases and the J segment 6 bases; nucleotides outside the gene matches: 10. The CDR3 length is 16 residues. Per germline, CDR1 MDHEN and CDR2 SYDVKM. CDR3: CASSFGAQGWDEKLFF. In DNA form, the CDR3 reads TGTGCCAGCAGTTTCGGGGCACAGGGGTGGGATGAAAAACTGTTTTTT. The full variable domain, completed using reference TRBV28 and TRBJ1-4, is DVKVTQSSRYLVKRTGEKVFLECVQDMDHENMFWYRQDPGLGLRLIYFSYDVKMKEKGDIPEGYSVSREKKERFSLILESASTNQTSMYLCASSFGAQGWDEKLFFGSGTQLSVL.

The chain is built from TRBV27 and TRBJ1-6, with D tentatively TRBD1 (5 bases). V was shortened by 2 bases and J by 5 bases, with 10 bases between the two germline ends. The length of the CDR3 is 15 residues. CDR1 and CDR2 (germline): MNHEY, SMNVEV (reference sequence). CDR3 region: CASSLDSNNNSPLHF. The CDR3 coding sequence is TGTGCCAGCAGTTTAGACAGCAACAATAATTCACCCCTCCACTTT.

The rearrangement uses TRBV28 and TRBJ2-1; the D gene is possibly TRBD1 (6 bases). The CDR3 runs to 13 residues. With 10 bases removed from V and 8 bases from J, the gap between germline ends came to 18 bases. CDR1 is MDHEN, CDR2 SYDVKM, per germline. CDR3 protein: CATHATGPYEQFF. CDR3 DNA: TGTGCCACCCATGCGACAGGCCCCTATGAGCAGTTCTTC.

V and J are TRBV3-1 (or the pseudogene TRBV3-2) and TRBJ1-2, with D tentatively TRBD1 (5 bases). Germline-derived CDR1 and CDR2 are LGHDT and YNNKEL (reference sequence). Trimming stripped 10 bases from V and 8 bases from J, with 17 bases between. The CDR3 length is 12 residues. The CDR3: CATRDSVSGYTF. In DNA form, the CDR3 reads TGTGCCACCCGGGACTCTGTGAGCGGCTACACCTTC.

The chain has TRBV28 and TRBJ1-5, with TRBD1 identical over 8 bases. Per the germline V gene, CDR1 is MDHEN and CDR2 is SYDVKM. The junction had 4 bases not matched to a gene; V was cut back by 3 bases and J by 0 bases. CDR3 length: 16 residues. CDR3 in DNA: TGTGCCAGCAGTTTCCCGACAGGGGCTAGCAATCAGCCCCAGCATTTT. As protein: CASSFPTGASNQPQHF.

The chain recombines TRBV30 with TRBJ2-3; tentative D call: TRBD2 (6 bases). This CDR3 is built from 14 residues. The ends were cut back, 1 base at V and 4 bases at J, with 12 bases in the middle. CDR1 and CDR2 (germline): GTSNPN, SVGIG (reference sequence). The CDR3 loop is CAWSGGVGADTQYF. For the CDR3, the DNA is TGTGCCTGGAGTGGGGGGGTAGGGGCAGATACGCAGTATTTT. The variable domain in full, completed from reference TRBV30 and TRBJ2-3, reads SQTIHQWPATLVQPVGSPLSLECTVEGTSNPNLYWYRQAAGRGLQLLFYSVGIGQISSEVPQNLSASRPQDRQFILSSKKLLLSDSGFYLCAWSGGVGADTQYFGPGTRLTVL.

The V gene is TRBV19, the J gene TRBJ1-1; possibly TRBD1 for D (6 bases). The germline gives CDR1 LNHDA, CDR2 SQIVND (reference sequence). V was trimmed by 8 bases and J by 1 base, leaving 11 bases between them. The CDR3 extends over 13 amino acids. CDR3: CASQDSQNTEAFF. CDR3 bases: TGTGCCAGTCAGGACAGCCAGAACACTGAAGCTTTCTTT.

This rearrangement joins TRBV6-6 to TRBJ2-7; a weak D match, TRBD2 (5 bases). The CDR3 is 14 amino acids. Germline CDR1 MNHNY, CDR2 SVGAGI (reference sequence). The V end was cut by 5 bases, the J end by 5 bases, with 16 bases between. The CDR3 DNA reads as TGTGCCAGCAGTGACGACGGGGTAGGAAACGAGCAGTACTTC. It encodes CASSDDGVGNEQYF.

The CDR3 DNA follows: TGTGCCAGCAGCTTAGATCAGACAGGCTGGAATGAGCAGTTCTTC. Translated: CASSLDQTGWNEQFF. The gene calls are TRBV11-2 and TRBJ2-1; tentatively, D is TRBD1 (6 bases). The CDR3 runs to 15 residues. Germline loops: CDR1 SGHAT, CDR2 FQNNGV. V lost 0 bases to trimming and J lost 7 bases, with 13 bases between them. The full variable domain, completed using reference TRBV11-2 and TRBJ2-1, is EAGVAQSPRYKIIEKRQSVAFWCNPISGHATLYWYQQILGQGPKLLIQFQNNGVVDDSQLPKDRFSAERLKGVDSTLKIQPAKLEDSAVYLCASSLDQTGWNEQFFGPGTRLTVL.

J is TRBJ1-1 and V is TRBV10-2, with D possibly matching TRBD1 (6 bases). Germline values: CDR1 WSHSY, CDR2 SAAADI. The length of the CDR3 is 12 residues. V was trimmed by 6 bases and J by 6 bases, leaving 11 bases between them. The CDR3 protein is CASSEQGAEAFF. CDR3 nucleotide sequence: TGCGCCAGCAGCGAACAGGGTGCTGAAGCTTTCTTT.

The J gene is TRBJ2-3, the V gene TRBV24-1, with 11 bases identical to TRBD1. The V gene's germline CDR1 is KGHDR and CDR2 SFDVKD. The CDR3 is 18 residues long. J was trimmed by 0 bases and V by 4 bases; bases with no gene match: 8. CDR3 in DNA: TGTGCCACCAGTGAGTCCCCGGGACAGGGGGTTAGCACAGATACGCAGTATTTT. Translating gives CATSESPGQGVSTDTQYF.

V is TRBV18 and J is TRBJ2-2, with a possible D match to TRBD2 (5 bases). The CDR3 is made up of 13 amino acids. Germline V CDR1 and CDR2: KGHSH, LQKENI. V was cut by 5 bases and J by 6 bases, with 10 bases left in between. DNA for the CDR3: TGTGCCAGCTCAGATTCGGAGGCCGGGGAGCTGTTTTTT. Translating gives CASSDSEAGELFF. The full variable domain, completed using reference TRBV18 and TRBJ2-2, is NAGVMQNPRHLVRRRGQEARLRCSPMKGHSHVYWYRQLPEEGLKFMVYLQKENIIDESGMPKERFSAEFPKEGPSILRIQQVVRGDSAAYFCASSDSEAGELFFGEGSRLTVL.

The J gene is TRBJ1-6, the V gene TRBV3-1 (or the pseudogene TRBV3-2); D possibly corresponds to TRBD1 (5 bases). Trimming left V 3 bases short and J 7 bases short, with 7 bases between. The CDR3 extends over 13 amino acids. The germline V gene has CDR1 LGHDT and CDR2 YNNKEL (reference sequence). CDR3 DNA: TGTGCCAGCAGCCAGACAGAGAATTCACCCCTCCACTTT. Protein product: CASSQTENSPLHF.

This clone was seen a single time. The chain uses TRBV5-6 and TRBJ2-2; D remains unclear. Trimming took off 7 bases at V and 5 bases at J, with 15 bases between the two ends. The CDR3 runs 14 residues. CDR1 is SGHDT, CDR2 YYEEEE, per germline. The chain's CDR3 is CASLVLGETGELFF. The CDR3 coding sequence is TGTGCCAGCTTGGTCCTAGGAGAGACCGGGGAGCTGTTTTTT.

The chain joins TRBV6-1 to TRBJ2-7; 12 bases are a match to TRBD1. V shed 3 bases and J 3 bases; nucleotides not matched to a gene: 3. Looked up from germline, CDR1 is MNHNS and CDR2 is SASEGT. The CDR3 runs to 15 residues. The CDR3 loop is CASSEGTGGSYEQYF. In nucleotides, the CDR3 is TGTGCCAGCAGTGAGGGGACAGGGGGCAGCTACGAGCAGTACTTC.

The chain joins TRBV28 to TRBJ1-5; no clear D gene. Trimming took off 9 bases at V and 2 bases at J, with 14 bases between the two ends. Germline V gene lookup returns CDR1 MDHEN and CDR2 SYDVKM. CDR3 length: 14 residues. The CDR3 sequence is CASTAGRGNQPQHF. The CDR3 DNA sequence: TGTGCCAGTACAGCCGGGCGGGGCAATCAGCCCCAGCATTTT.

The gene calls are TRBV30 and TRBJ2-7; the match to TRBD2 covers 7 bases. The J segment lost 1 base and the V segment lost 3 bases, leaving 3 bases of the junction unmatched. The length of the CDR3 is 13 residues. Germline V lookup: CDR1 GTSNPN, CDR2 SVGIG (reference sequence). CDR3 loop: CAWRAGRSYEQYF. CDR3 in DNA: TGTGCCTGGAGAGCGGGACGGTCCTACGAGCAGTACTTC. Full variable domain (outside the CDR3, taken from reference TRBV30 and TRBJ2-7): SQTIHQWPATLVQPVGSPLSLECTVEGTSNPNLYWYRQAAGRGLQLLFYSVGIGQISSEVPQNLSASRPQDRQFILSSKKLLLSDSGFYLCAWRAGRSYEQYFGPGTRLTVT.

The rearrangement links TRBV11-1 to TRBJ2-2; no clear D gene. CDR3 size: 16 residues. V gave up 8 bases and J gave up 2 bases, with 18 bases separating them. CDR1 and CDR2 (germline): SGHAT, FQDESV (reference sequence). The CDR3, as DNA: TGTGCCAGCCTACGTCGGCTTGGAGCTAACACCGGGGAGCTGTTTTTT. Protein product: CASLRRLGANTGELFF.

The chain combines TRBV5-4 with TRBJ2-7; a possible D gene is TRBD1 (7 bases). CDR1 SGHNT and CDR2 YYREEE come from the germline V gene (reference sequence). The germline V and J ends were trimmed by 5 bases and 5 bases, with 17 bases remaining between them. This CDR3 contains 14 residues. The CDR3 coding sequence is TGTGCCAGCAGACCCGCCGGAGGGGGCGACGAGCAGTACTTC. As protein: CASRPAGGGDEQYF.

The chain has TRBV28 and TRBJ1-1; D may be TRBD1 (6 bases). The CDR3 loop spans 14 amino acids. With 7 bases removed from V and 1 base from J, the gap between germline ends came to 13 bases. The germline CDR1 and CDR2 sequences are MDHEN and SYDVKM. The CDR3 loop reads CASKGGAENTEAFF. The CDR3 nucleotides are TGTGCCAGCAAAGGGGGGGCGGAGAACACTGAAGCTTTCTTT.

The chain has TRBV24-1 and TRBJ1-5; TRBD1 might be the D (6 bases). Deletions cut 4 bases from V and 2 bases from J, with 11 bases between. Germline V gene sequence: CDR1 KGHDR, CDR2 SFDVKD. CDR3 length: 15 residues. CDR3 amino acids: CATSEGAVGNQPQHF. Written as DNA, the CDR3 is TGTGCCACCAGTGAGGGGGCGGTAGGCAATCAGCCCCAGCATTTT.

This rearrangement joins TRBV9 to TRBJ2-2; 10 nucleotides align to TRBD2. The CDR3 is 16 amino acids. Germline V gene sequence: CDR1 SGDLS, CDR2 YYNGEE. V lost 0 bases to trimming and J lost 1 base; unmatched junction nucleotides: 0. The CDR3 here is CASSVGLAGNTGELFF. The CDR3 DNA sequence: TGTGCCAGCAGCGTAGGACTAGCGGGGAACACCGGGGAGCTGTTTTTT.

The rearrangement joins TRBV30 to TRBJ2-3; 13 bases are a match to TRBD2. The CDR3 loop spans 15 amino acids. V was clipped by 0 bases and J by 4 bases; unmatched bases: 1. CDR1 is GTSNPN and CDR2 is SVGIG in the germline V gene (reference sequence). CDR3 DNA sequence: TGTGCCTGGAGTGTACTAGCGGGGGGGCCAGATACGCAGTATTTT. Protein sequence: CAWSVLAGGPDTQYF.